The present entry profiles one T cell receptor (beta chain) with its context. The target antigen is unknown. V lost 2 bases to trimming and J lost 3 bases; unmatched junction nucleotides: 6. The CDR3 loop spans 17 amino acids. The V gene's germline CDR1 is SGHRS and CDR2 YFSETQ. This record comes from a study of shared clonotypes between healthy human individuals. Overall study: Serving as donors were a couple of women and a few men, whose ages spanned 18 to 49. Overall study results and limits: Limitation of the genetic and exposure-history diversity represented came from the few donors. Relative to their counterparts shared across all four donors, non-shared clonotypes exhibited diminished generation probabilities. Rarefaction showed that sequencing of sorted subsets was incomplete (despite large depth).

Assay used: immunoSEQ multiplex PCR; TCRdb lists only in-frame clones, some missing. The sample holds over a million clones, approximately 98.5% seen once. The TCR was taken from a man aged 25-45 years in good health. Sequencing used naive CD4+ T cells sorted from blood. This sample's subset: CD45RA+ positively selected. The chain has TRBV5-1 and TRBJ2-1, with 12 positions matching TRBD2. The chain's CDR3 is CASSLGLAGPLYNEQFF. The CDR3 DNA reads TGCGCCAGCAGCTTAGGACTAGCGGGACCACTCTACAATGAGCAGTTCTTC.